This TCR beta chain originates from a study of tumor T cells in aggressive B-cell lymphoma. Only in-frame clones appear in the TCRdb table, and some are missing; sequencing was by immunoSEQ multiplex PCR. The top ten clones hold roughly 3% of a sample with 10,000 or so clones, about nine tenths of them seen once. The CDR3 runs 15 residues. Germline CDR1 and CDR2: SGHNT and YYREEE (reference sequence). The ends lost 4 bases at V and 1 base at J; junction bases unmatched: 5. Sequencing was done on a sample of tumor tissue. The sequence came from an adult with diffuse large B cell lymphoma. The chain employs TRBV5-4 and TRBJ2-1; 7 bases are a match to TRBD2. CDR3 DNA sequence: TGTGCCAGCAGCACATCTAGCGGATCCTACAATGAGCAGTTCTTC. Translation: CASSTSSGSYNEQFF.